Below are 10 T cell receptor beta chains sequenced from a single sample in a study of T cells in localized non-small cell lung cancer. Here immunoSEQ multiplex PCR was the method, and the copy in TCRdb shows in-frame clones only, minus some. Counted here are 600 or so clones, around a quarter occurring once; the ten biggest clones make up roughly 20%. Here the sequenced sample was lung tumor tissue, taken before any cancer treatment. These receptor sequences come from a woman aged 40-70 years with stage III lung adenocarcinoma.

The chain uses TRBV25-1 and TRBJ1-4; 10 bases fit TRBD1. Germline values: CDR1 MGHDK, CDR2 SYGVNS. The CDR3 covers 18 residues. The trim removed 8 bases at V and 2 bases at J, leaving 14 bases unmatched. The CDR3 DNA is TGTGCCAGCGGAGGGTCCGGGACAGGGGAGGGTACTAATGAAAAACTGTTTTTT. This codes for CASGGSGTGEGTNEKLFF.

V is TRBV5-1 and J is TRBJ2-2; 7 nucleotides align to TRBD1. Germline CDR1 is SGHRS and CDR2 is YFSETQ. This CDR3 has 15 amino acids. Trimming cost V 3 bases and J 6 bases; bases outside gene matches: 8. CDR3 coding DNA: TGCGCCAGCAGCTCGGCCGGGACAGACGCCGGGGAGCTGTTTTTT. This codes for CASSSAGTDAGELFF.

This clone has a handful of counts. V usage is TRBV6-8 and J usage is TRBJ1-5; D perhaps matches TRBD1 (5 bases). The CDR3 consists of 13 residues. The germline CDR1 and CDR2 sequences are MNHGY and SAAAGT. The ends were cut back, 6 bases at V and 3 bases at J, with 9 bases in the middle. CDR3 amino acids: CASSRDYNQPQHF. CDR3 nucleotide sequence: TGTGCCAGCAGCCGGGACTACAATCAGCCCCAGCATTTT.

This clone was recorded a few times. The J gene is TRBJ1-2, the V gene TRBV28, with a weak D call TRBD1 (5 bases). The CDR3 totals 13 residues. The germline V and J ends were trimmed by 2 bases and 4 bases, with 8 bases remaining between them. Germline lookup yields CDR1 MDHEN and CDR2 SYDVKM. The CDR3 sequence is CASSLGTFYGYTF. The CDR3 coding sequence is TGTGCCAGCAGTTTAGGGACCTTCTATGGCTACACCTTC.

This clone came up once. The V and J genes are TRBV18 and TRBJ2-3; 9 bases fit TRBD2. The trim removed 1 base at V and 1 base at J, leaving 9 bases unmatched. This CDR3 has 18 amino acids. The V gene's germline CDR1 is KGHSH and CDR2 LQKENI. The CDR3 bases are TGTGCCAGCTCACCACTGGCGAGCGGGAGGACTGGCACAGATACGCAGTATTTT. It specifies CASSPLASGRTGTDTQYF.

The chain joins TRBV5-1 to TRBJ2-4; the D is unclear. The V end was cut by 0 bases, the J end by 0 bases, with 4 bases between. The CDR3 loop spans 14 amino acids. The germline V gene has CDR1 SGHRS and CDR2 YFSETQ. CDR3 loop: CASSLEGAKNIQYF. The DNA of the CDR3 is TGCGCCAGCAGCTTGGAGGGAGCCAAAAACATTCAGTACTTC.

The rearrangement joins TRBV11-3 to TRBJ2-1; 9 nucleotides agree with TRBD1. The CDR3 spans 15 residues. Germline V gene sequence: CDR1 SGHNT, CDR2 YENEEA. J lost 7 bases, V lost 0 bases, and 4 bases had no gene match. The CDR3 loop is CASSLDGTGWNEQFF. Written as DNA, the CDR3 is TGTGCCAGCAGCTTAGACGGGACAGGGTGGAATGAGCAGTTCTTC.

Only a few counts were recorded for this clone. The chain couples TRBV11-3 to TRBJ2-7; TRBD2 aligns across 13 bases. V trimming: 2 bases; J trimming: 4 bases; junction bases outside the gene matches: 2. Germline V gives CDR1 SGHNT, CDR2 YENEEA. The CDR3 extends over 15 amino acids. The CDR3 DNA is TGTGCCAGCAGCTTAAAGGGACTAGCGGGGTACGAGCAGTACTTC. It yields the protein CASSLKGLAGYEQYF.

This sequence joins TRBV30 and TRBJ1-1; possible D gene TRBD1, 5 bases. CDR1 is GTSNPN, CDR2 SVGIG, per germline (reference sequence). The CDR3 loop spans 12 amino acids. V was cut by 2 bases and J by 7 bases, with 11 bases left in between. The CDR3 loop is CAWSFRQLEAFF. Written as DNA, the CDR3 is TGTGCCTGGAGTTTTAGACAGCTTGAAGCTTTCTTT.

CDR3 residues: CASRGQRGRGVGELFF. CDR3 DNA: TGTGCCAGCAGGGGACAAAGAGGGCGAGGGGTCGGGGAGCTGTTTTTT. The V and J genes are TRBV6-8 and TRBJ2-2; a weak D match, TRBD1 (6 bases). Trimming left V 6 bases short and J 7 bases short, with 21 bases between. This CDR3 has 16 residues. The germline V gene has CDR1 MNHGY and CDR2 SAAAGT.